What follows are 24 T cell receptor beta chains derived from one specimen sequenced in a study of cytomegalovirus exposure and HLA in healthy donors. PCR primers comprised 60 Vbeta and 13 Jbeta primers. The protocol was immunoSEQ multiplex PCR, while the TCRdb copy is restricted to in-frame clones and leaves out a portion. This sample has roughly 150,000 clones, with around 80% found just once. Sequencing used PBMCs. The receptor set was obtained from a man between 18 and 29 years old in good health and CMV-seropositive.

This rearrangement joins TRBV10-3 to TRBJ2-4; D not certain. The germline V gene encodes CDR1 ENHRY and CDR2 SYGVKD. Trimming took 3 bases from V and 5 from J, leaving 8 bases between them. CDR3 length equals 13 residues. CDR3 region: CAISDGGQNIQYF. In DNA form, the CDR3 reads TGTGCCATCAGTGATGGTGGGCAAAACATTCAGTACTTC.

The chain couples TRBV11-2 to TRBJ2-1; no clear D gene. The CDR3 is 14 amino acids. CDR1 is SGHAT, CDR2 FQNNGV, per germline. The V end lost 0 bases, the J end lost 1 base, and 4 bases lay between the germline ends. DNA for the CDR3: TGTGCCAGCAGCTTAGACTCGTCCTACAATGAGCAGTTCTTC. Translated, it gives CASSLDSSYNEQFF.

V and J are TRBV9 and TRBJ2-5; the D gene is possibly TRBD1 (6 bases). From germline, CDR1 is SGDLS and CDR2 YYNGEE. This CDR3 has 15 residues. The V gene lost 3 bases and the J gene lost 2 bases, with 14 bases spanning the gap. Here the CDR3 reads CASSGRTAEQETQYF. In DNA form, the CDR3 reads TGTGCCAGCAGCGGAAGGACAGCGGAACAAGAGACCCAGTACTTC.

In this sample, this clone turned up a few times. V and J are TRBV4-1 and TRBJ2-3, with 10 bases aligning to TRBD1. Germline assignment: CDR1 MGHRA and CDR2 YSYEKL. Trimming cost V 7 bases and J 2 bases; bases outside gene matches: 6. This CDR3 has 15 amino acids. The CDR3 spells CASTRQGADTDTQYF. CDR3 DNA sequence: TGCGCCAGCACCCGACAGGGGGCCGACACAGATACGCAGTATTTT.

The V and J genes are TRBV18 and TRBJ2-7; 9 nucleotides match TRBD1. CDR3 length equals 16 residues. Germline CDR1 is KGHSH and CDR2 is LQKENI. The ends lost 3 bases at V and 7 bases at J; junction bases unmatched: 13. The CDR3 DNA is TGTGCCAGCTCACCGCTTCCGGGACAGGGCCGTGGAGAGCAGTACTTC. This sequence encodes CASSPLPGQGRGEQYF.

The chain combines TRBV7-2 with TRBJ2-7; maybe TRBD2 (6 bases). V gave up 4 bases and J gave up 3 bases, with 19 bases separating them. This CDR3 spans 16 amino acids. In germline, CDR1 is SGHTA, CDR2 FQGNSA. CDR3 region: CASSSNTGSGVYEQYF. CDR3 nucleotide sequence: TGTGCCAGCAGCTCCAATACAGGTAGCGGAGTCTACGAGCAGTACTTC.

The rearrangement uses TRBV2 and TRBJ1-2; no reliable D call. The CDR3 extends over 13 amino acids. V dropped 4 bases and J dropped 4 bases, with 10 bases sitting between them. Looked up from germline, CDR1 is SNHLY and CDR2 is FYNNEI. The CDR3 DNA is TGTGCCAGCAGTGGGGCAGAATCCTATGGCTACACCTTC. As protein: CASSGAESYGYTF.

The CDR3 sequence: CASSQERGLAGAGEQFF. DNA of the CDR3: TGTGCCAGCAGCCAAGAGAGGGGACTAGCGGGAGCAGGTGAGCAGTTCTTC. V is TRBV4-2 and J is TRBJ2-1; TRBD2 matches 14 bases. J was trimmed by 9 bases and V by 0 bases; bases with no gene match: 7. The germline V gene has CDR1 LGHNA and CDR2 YNFKEQ. This CDR3 region has 17 residues.

As for this clone: The conserved final phenylalanine or tryptophan is absent from the CDR3, which likely points to a read error. The chain joins TRBV6-5 to TRBJ2-7, with TRBD1 identical over 7 bases. This CDR3 spans 14 amino acids. Germline V gene data show CDR1 as MNHEY and CDR2 as SVGAGI. The junction had 5 bases not matched to a gene; V was cut back by 5 bases and J by 1 base. The CDR3 loop reads CASSQGQASYEQYS. The CDR3 bases are TGTGCCAGCAGTCAAGGACAGGCGTCCTACGAGCAGTACTCC.

This chain joins TRBV2 and TRBJ2-5, with D tentatively TRBD1 (5 bases). Germline V gene data show CDR1 as SNHLY and CDR2 as FYNNEI. The CDR3 consists of 14 residues. V was pared by 6 bases and J by 9 bases, with 20 bases between. This chain's CDR3 is CASSTRARVWAQYF. The DNA of the CDR3 is TGTGCCAGCAGCACTCGGGCCAGGGTTTGGGCCCAGTACTTC.

The V and J genes are TRBV9 and TRBJ2-2; 8 bases map to TRBD1. CDR3 size: 16 residues. After removal of 2 bases from V and 4 bases from J, the junction contained 7 bases not matched to a gene. Looked up from germline, CDR1 is SGDLS and CDR2 is YYNGEE. CDR3 DNA sequence: TGTGCCAGCAGCGTCACGACAGGGGCCTTCACCGGGGAGCTGTTTTTT. This encodes CASSVTTGAFTGELFF.

The gene calls are TRBV7-8 and TRBJ2-7; no reliable D call. The CDR3 has 13 amino acids. CDR1 is SGHVS, CDR2 FQNEAQ, per germline. V shed 2 bases and J shed 4 bases, with 9 bases lying between them. In nucleotides, the CDR3 is TGTGCCAGCAGCTTACACGAGATTTACGAGCAGTACTTC. Its translation is CASSLHEIYEQYF. Together with reference TRBV7-8 and TRBJ2-7, the CDR3 gives the full variable domain: GAGVSQSPRYKVAKRGQDVALRCDPISGHVSLFWYQQALGQGPEFLTYFQNEAQLDKSGLPSDRFFAERPEGSVSTLKIQRTQQEDSAVYLCASSLHEIYEQYFGPGTRLTVT.

The CDR3 DNA is TGCGCCAGCAGCCAAGCGAGCGGATTGGTAAATCAGCCCCAGCATTTT. Its protein is CASSQASGLVNQPQHF. The chain joins TRBV4-1 to TRBJ1-5; no firm D call. Germline CDR1 MGHRA, CDR2 YSYEKL. This CDR3 is built from 16 residues. The V gene lost 1 base and the J gene lost 4 bases, with 14 bases spanning the gap.

This chain uses TRBV27 with TRBJ2-7, with 9 bases that match TRBD2. V shed 7 bases and J 3 bases; nucleotides not matched to a gene: 10. Looked up from germline, CDR1 is MNHEY and CDR2 is SMNVEV (reference sequence). The length of the CDR3 is 15 residues. CDR3 protein: CASTNSAGGLYEQYF. The CDR3 DNA sequence: TGTGCCAGCACCAACTCGGCGGGAGGGCTCTACGAGCAGTACTTC.

V and J are TRBV6-1 and TRBJ2-2, with D possibly matching TRBD2 (7 bases). Germline CDR1 reads MNHNS; CDR2 reads SASEGT. The CDR3 consists of 18 residues. V lost 1 base, J lost 6 bases, and 21 bases lay in between. CDR3 region: CASSEVAGRGGRAGELFF. DNA of the CDR3: TGTGCCAGCAGTGAAGTCGCGGGGAGGGGGGGGCGAGCCGGGGAGCTGTTTTTT.

The V and J genes are TRBV27 and TRBJ2-5; TRBD1 is a possible D gene (6 bases). The germline gives CDR1 MNHEY, CDR2 SMNVEV (reference sequence). The CDR3 is 17 amino acids. Trimming shortened V by 5 bases and J by 5 bases, and 24 bases separated the two germline ends. CDR3 sequence: CASSPSTQHRVRETQYF. The DNA of the CDR3 is TGTGCCAGCAGTCCGTCCACCCAACACAGGGTGAGGGAGACCCAGTACTTC.

The chain combines TRBV7-2 with TRBJ2-2; D not resolved. Germline assignment: CDR1 SGHTA and CDR2 FQGNSA. Trimming pared 0 bases from V and 1 base from J, leaving 6 bases between. The CDR3 covers 15 residues. In DNA, the CDR3 is TGTGCCAGCAGCTTAGCGTGGCAGAACACCGGGGAGCTGTTTTTT. Its translation: CASSLAWQNTGELFF. The variable domain in full, completed from reference TRBV7-2 and TRBJ2-2, reads GAGVSQSPSNKVTEKGKDVELRCDPISGHTALYWYRQSLGQGLEFLIYFQGNSAPDKSGLPSDRFSAERTGGSVSTLTIQRTQQEDSAVYLCASSLAWQNTGELFFGEGSRLTVL.

The V gene is TRBV5-6, the J gene TRBJ2-1; TRBD1 agrees at 9 bases. V was clipped by 1 base and J by 2 bases; unmatched bases: 4. In germline, CDR1 is SGHDT, CDR2 YYEEEE. This CDR3 has 16 residues. The chain's CDR3 is CASSLRDRATYNEQFF. The DNA for the CDR3 is TGTGCCAGCAGCTTGAGGGACAGGGCTACCTACAATGAGCAGTTCTTC.

The J gene is TRBJ2-1, the V gene TRBV18, with no clear D. Trimming removed 6 bases from V and 1 base from J, with 31 bases in between. Germline CDR1 reads KGHSH; CDR2 reads LQKENI. The CDR3 runs to 21 residues. The CDR3 DNA sequence: TGTGCCAGCTCCGGCCGTTGGGCGACCCAGAAGAAGATTAGGTCCTACAATGAGCAGTTCTTC. Protein sequence: CASSGRWATQKKIRSYNEQFF.

The J gene is TRBJ2-2, the V gene TRBV9; D possibly corresponds to TRBD2 (5 bases). CDR1 is SGDLS and CDR2 is YYNGEE in the germline V gene. Trimming took 3 bases from V and 4 from J, leaving 16 bases between them. The CDR3 has 16 amino acids. The CDR3 protein is CASSAIGGRGTGELFF. Written as DNA, the CDR3 is TGTGCCAGCAGCGCCATCGGTGGGAGAGGCACCGGGGAGCTGTTTTTT.

The J gene is TRBJ1-2, the V gene TRBV5-5, with TRBD1 identical over 9 bases. CDR1 is SGHKS, CDR2 YYEKEE, per germline (reference sequence). The ends lost 4 bases at V and 8 bases at J; junction bases unmatched: 15. CDR3 length: 16 amino acids. The CDR3 sequence is CASSAPGTGNPQGYTF. CDR3 sequence (DNA): TGTGCCAGCAGCGCACCCGGGACAGGGAATCCTCAGGGCTACACCTTC.

This sequence joins TRBV29-1 and TRBJ1-2; a possible D gene is TRBD1 (6 bases). Trimming stripped 5 bases from V and 2 bases from J, with 15 bases between. This CDR3 region has 14 residues. Per germline, CDR1 SQVTM and CDR2 ANQGSEA. This chain's CDR3 is CSVLLGQNNYGYTF. The CDR3 DNA sequence: TGCAGCGTTCTGCTAGGACAGAACAACTATGGCTACACCTTC.

The rearrangement joins TRBV23-1 to TRBJ1-2, with TRBD1 matching over 7 bases. TRBV23-1 has ORF status, its function being uncertain. V was clipped by 2 bases and J by 5 bases; unmatched bases: 5. The CDR3 runs 14 residues. As DNA, the CDR3 is TGCGCCAGCAGTCAAAACGACAGGGTTTATGGCTACACCTTC. This gives the protein CASSQNDRVYGYTF.

This chain joins TRBV15 and TRBJ2-6, with TRBD1 matching over 7 bases. Germline V gives CDR1 LNHNV, CDR2 YYDKDF (reference sequence). The CDR3 contains 17 residues. V lost 8 bases and J lost 0; bases outside the gene matches: 10. The CDR3 sequence is CATRPGTDSSGANVLTF. CDR3 bases: TGTGCCACCCGACCCGGGACAGATTCCTCTGGGGCCAACGTCCTGACTTTC.